What follows is one T cell receptor beta chain and its context. Its antigen remains unknown. PCR involved 60 Vbeta and 13 Jbeta primers. The method was immunoSEQ multiplex PCR; TCRdb's version includes in-frame clones alone and lacks a portion of them. The data show 90,000 to 120,000 clones, with over 65% seen just once and around 5% held by the top ten. The record originates from a study of cytomegalovirus exposure and HLA in healthy donors. Findings and caveats of the study: Segments of the TCR beta V type were, in most cases, productive about 87% or about 30% of the time in an earlier analysis.

The length of the CDR3 is 16 residues. Trimming removed 0 bases at V and 3 bases at J, with 13 bases between. Germline CDR1 SGDLS, CDR2 YYNGEE. Material: PBMCs. J is TRBJ2-4 and V is TRBV9, with D maybe TRBD2 (5 bases). The sequence was obtained from a female donor in good health and CMV-seropositive. CDR3 nucleotides: TGTGCCAGCAGCGTAGGGTGGGCCGGAGGCAAAAACATTCAGTACTTC. It specifies CASSVGWAGGKNIQYF.